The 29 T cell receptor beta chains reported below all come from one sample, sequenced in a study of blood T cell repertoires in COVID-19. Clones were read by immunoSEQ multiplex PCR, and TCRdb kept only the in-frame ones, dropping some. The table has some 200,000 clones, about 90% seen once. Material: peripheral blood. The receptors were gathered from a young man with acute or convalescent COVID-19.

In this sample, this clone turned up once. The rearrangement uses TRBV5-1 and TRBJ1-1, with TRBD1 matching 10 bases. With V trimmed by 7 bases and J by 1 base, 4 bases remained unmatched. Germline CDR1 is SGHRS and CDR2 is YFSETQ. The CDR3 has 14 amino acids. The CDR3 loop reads CASQGQGWNTEAFF. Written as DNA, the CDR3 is TGCGCCAGCCAGGGACAGGGGTGGAACACTGAAGCTTTCTTT.

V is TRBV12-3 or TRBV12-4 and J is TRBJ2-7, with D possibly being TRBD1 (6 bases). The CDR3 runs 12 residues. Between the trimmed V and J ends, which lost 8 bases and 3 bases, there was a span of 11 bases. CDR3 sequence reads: CASAQGGYEQYF. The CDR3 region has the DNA TGTGCCAGCGCTCAAGGGGGCTACGAGCAGTACTTC.

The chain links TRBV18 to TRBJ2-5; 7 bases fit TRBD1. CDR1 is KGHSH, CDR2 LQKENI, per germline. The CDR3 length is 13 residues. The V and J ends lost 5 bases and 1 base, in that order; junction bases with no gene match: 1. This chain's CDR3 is CASSGTAQETQYF. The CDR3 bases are TGTGCCAGCTCAGGGACAGCCCAAGAGACCCAGTACTTC.

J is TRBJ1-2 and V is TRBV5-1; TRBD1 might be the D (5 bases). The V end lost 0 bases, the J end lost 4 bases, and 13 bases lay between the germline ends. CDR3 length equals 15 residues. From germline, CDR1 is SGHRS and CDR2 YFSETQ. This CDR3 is CASSLDPGGFYGYTF. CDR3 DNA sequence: TGCGCCAGCAGCTTGGACCCGGGGGGGTTCTATGGCTACACCTTC.

The CDR3 coding sequence is TGCAGTGCCAGTGATCGGACAGGACGATATAGCTCCTACAATGAGCAGTTCTTC. This translates into CSASDRTGRYSSYNEQFF. The gene calls are TRBV20-1 and TRBJ2-1, with 7 bases that match TRBD1. V lost 6 bases to trimming and J lost 0 bases; unmatched junction nucleotides: 17. The CDR3 totals 18 residues. Germline CDR1 reads DFQATT; CDR2 reads SNEGSKA (reference sequence).

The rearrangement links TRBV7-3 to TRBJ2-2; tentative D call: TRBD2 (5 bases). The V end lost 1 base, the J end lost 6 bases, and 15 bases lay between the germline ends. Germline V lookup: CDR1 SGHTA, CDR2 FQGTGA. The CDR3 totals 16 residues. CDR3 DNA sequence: TGTGCCAGCAGCTTAATCGGGCGAGGGCTAGCCGGGGAGCTGTTTTTT. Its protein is CASSLIGRGLAGELFF. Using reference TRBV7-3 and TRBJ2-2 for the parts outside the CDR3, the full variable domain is GAGVSQTPSNKVTEKGKYVELRCDPISGHTALYWYRQSLGQGPEFLIYFQGTGAADDSGLPNDRFFAVRPEGSVSTLKIQRTERGDSAVYLCASSLIGRGLAGELFFGEGSRLTVL.

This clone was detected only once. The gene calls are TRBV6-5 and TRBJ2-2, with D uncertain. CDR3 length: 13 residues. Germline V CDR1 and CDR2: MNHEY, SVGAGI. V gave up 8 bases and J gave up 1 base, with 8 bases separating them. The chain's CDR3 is CASWQENTGELFF. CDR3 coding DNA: TGTGCCAGCTGGCAGGAGAACACCGGGGAGCTGTTTTTT.

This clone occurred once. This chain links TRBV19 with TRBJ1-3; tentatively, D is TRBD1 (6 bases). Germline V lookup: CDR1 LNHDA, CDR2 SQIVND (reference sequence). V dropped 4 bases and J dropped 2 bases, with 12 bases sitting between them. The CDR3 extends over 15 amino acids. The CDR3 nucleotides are TGTGCCAGTAGTAAGAGGACAGACCCTGGAAACACCATATATTTT. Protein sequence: CASSKRTDPGNTIYF. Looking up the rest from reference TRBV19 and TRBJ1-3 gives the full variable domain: DGGITQSPKYLFRKEGQNVTLSCEQNLNHDAMYWYRQDPGQGLRLIYYSQIVNDFQKGDIAEGYSVSREKKESFPLTVTSAQKNPTAFYLCASSKRTDPGNTIYFGEGSWLTVV.

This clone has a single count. The CDR3 DNA is TGTGCCAGCAGCTTAAAAGGAGGAAGCTCCTACGAGCAGTACTTC. Residues: CASSLKGGSSYEQYF. V usage is TRBV13 and J usage is TRBJ2-7; a weak D match, TRBD2 (5 bases). The CDR3 has 15 residues. Germline CDR1 reads PRHDT; CDR2 reads FYEKMQ (reference sequence). The V end was cut by 2 bases, the J end by 0 bases, with 11 bases between.

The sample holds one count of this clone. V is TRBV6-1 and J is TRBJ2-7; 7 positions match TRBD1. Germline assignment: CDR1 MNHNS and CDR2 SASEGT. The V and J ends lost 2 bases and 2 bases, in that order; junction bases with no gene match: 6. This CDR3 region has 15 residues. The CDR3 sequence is CASSESGTVTYEQYF. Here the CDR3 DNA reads TGTGCCAGCAGTGAATCTGGGACAGTTACCTACGAGCAGTACTTC.

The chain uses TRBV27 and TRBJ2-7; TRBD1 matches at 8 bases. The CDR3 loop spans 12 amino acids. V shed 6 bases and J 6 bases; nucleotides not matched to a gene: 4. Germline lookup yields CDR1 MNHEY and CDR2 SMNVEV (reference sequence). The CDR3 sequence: CASRDRGVEQYF. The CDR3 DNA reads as TGTGCCAGCAGAGACAGGGGAGTCGAGCAGTACTTC.

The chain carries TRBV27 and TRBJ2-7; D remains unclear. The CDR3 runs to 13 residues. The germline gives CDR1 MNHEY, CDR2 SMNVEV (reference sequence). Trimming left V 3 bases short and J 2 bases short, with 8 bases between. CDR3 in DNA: TGTGCCAGCAGTTTTGCGAGTACCTACGAGCAGTACTTC. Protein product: CASSFASTYEQYF.

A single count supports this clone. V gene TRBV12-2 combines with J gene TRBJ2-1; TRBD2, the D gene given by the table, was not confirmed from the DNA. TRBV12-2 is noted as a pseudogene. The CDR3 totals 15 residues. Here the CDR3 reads CASRCEYFGHNEQFF. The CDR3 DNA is TGTGCAAGTCGCTGTGAGTATTTTGGTCACAATGAGCAGTTCTTC.

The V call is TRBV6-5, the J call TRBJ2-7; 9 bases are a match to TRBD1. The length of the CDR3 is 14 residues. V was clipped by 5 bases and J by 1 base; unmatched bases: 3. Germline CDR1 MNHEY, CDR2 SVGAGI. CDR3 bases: TGTGCCAGCAGTCAGACAGGGGGATCCTACGAGCAGTACTTC. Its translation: CASSQTGGSYEQYF.

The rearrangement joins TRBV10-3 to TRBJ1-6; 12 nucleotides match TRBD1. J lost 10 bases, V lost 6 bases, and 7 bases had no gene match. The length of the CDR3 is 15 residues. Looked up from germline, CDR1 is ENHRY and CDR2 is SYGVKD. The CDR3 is CAIRLTGTGGSPLHF. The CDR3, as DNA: TGTGCCATCAGATTGACCGGGACAGGGGGCTCACCCCTCCACTTT.

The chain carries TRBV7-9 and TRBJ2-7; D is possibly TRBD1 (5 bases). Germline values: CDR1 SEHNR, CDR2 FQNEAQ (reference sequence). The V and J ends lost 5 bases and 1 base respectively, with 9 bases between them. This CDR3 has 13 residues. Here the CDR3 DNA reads TGTGCCAGCAGCCCACCAGGGTCCTACGAGCAGTACTTC. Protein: CASSPPGSYEQYF.

The CDR3 DNA follows: TGTGCCAGCAGCCCGGGGGGTTCCTACGAGCAGTACTTC. Protein product: CASSPGGSYEQYF. The V call is TRBV7-9, the J call TRBJ2-7; 7 nucleotides match TRBD2. Germline V gives CDR1 SEHNR, CDR2 FQNEAQ (reference sequence). The V segment lost 5 bases and the J segment 1 base; nucleotides outside the gene matches: 2. The CDR3 is 13 residues long.

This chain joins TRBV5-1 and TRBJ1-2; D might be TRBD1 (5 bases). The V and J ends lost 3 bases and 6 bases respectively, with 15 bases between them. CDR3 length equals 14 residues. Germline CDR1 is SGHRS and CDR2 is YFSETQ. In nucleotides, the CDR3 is TGCGCCAGCAGCTCCGTACAGGATAGAAATGGCTACACCTTC. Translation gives CASSSVQDRNGYTF. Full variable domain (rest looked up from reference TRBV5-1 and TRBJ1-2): KAGVTQTPRYLIKTRGQQVTLSCSPISGHRSVSWYQQTPGQGLQFLFEYFSETQRNKGNFPGRFSGRQFSNSRSEMNVSTLELGDSALYLCASSSVQDRNGYTFGSGTRLTVV.

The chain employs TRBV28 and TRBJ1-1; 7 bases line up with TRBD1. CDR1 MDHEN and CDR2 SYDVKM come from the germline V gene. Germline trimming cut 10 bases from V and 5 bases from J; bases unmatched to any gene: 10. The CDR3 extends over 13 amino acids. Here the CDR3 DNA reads TGTGCCATGACAGGGCGGGTGGGGACTGAAGCTTTCTTT. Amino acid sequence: CAMTGRVGTEAFF.

The CDR3 sequence: CASRSVGTGAFNQPQHF. DNA for the CDR3: TGTGCCAGTAGGTCGGTGGGGACAGGGGCCTTCAATCAGCCCCAGCATTTT. This chain connects TRBV19 to TRBJ1-5; 10 bases match TRBD1. The junction had 11 bases not matched to a gene; V was cut back by 6 bases and J by 3 bases. Germline V gene data show CDR1 as LNHDA and CDR2 as SQIVND (reference sequence). CDR3 length equals 17 residues.

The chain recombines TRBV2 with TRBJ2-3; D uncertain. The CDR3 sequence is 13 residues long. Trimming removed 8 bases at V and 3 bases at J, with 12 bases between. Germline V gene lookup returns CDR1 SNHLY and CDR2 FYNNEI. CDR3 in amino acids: CASQVGWTDTQYF. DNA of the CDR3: TGTGCCAGCCAGGTAGGCTGGACAGATACGCAGTATTTT. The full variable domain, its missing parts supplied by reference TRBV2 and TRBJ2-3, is EPEVTQTPSHQVTQMGQEVILRCVPISNHLYFYWYRQILGQKVEFLVSFYNNEISEKSEIFDDQFSVERPDGSNFTLKIRSTKLEDSAMYFCASQVGWTDTQYFGPGTRLTVL.

In nucleotides, the CDR3 is TGTGCCAGCATGGGATGGGGGGGTATGAACACTGAAGCTTTCTTT. Encoded protein: CASMGWGGMNTEAFF. The gene calls are TRBV27 and TRBJ1-1; TRBD1 is a possible D gene (5 bases). The CDR3 is 15 residues long. V was clipped by 7 bases and J by 0 bases, with 15 bases between them. Per germline, CDR1 MNHEY and CDR2 SMNVEV (reference sequence).

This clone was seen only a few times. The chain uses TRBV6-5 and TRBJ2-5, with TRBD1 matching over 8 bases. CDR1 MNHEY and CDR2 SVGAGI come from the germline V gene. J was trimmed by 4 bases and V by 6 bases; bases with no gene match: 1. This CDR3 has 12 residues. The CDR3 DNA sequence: TGTGCCAGCAGCGACAGGGGAGAGACCCAGTACTTC. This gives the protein CASSDRGETQYF.

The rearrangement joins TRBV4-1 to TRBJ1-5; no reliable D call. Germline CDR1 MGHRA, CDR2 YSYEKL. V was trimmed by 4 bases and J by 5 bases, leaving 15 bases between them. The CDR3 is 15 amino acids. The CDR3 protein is CASSRSDGGDQPQHF. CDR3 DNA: TGCGCCAGCAGCCGGTCGGACGGAGGAGATCAGCCCCAGCATTTT.

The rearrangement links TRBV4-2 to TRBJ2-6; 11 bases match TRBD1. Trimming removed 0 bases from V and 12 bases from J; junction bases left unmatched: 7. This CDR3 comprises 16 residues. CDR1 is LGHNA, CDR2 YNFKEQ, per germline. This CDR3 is CASSQDGTGGLGVLTF. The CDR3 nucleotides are TGTGCCAGCAGCCAAGATGGGACAGGGGGTTTAGGCGTCCTGACTTTC.

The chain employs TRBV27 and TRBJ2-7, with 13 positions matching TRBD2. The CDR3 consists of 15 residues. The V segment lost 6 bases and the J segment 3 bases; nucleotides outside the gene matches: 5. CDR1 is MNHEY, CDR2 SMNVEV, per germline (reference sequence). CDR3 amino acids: CASSSGLAGFYEQYF. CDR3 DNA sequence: TGTGCCAGCAGCTCGGGACTAGCGGGATTCTACGAGCAGTACTTC.

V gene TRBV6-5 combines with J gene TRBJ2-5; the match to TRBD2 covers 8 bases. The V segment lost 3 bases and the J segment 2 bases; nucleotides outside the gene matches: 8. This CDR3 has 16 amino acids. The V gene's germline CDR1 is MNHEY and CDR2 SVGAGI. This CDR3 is CASSYSREGLQETQYF. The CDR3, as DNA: TGTGCCAGCAGTTATAGTCGGGAGGGGCTTCAAGAGACCCAGTACTTC.

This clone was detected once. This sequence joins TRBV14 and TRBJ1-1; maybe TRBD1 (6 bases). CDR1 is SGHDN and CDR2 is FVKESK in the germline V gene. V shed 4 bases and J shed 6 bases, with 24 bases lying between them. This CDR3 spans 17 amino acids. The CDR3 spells CASSRTHRVEGGAEAFF. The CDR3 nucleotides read TGTGCCAGCAGCCGGACACACAGGGTTGAGGGGGGGGCTGAAGCTTTCTTT.

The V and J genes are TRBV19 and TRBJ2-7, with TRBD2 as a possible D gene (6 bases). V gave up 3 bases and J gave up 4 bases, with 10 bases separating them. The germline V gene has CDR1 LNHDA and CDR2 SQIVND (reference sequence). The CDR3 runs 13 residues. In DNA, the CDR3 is TGTGCCAGTAGTATGGGGGGACCTTACGAGCAGTACTTC. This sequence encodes CASSMGGPYEQYF.